This TCR beta chain emerged from a study of T cell repertoires in cytomegalovirus infection. Overall study: Recently identified HLA-C-restricted and well-studied HLA-B-restricted CMV epitopes were used. Through public TCR beta signatures, both CMV infection and matching HLA type were indicated.

Study outcomes and limitations: Dominating the ex vivo response were HLA-C-restricted CMV-specific TCR beta clonotypes.

TCRdb re-analysed the reads in MiXCR, keeping a single row per CDR3 protein. Here the sample spans about 830,000 distinct CDR3 sequences, about 30% being singletons. Deletions cut 5 bases from V and 3 bases from J, with 16 bases between. CDR3 length: 16 residues. This clonotype appeared a single time. The antigen is undetermined. The source of this sequence is a human donor in good health (CMV status not recorded). Some clones in this sample may be carry-over from other donors' samples. V and J are TRBV12-3 or TRBV12-4 and TRBJ1-4; D ambiguous. Specimen: cultured CD8+ T cells from PBMCs, collected from culture after CMV antigen stimulation. CDR3 amino acids: CASSPWGESANEKLFF. The CDR3 coding sequence is TGTGCCAGCAGTCCCTGGGGTGAGTCGGCTAATGAAAAACTGTTTTTT.